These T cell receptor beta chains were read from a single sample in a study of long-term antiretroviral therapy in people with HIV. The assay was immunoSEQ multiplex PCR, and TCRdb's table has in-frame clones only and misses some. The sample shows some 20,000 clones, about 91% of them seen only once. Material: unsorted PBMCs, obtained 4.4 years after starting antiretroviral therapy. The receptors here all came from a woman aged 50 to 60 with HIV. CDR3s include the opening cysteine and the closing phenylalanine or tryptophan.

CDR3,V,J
CASSLVFGGTYEQYF,TRBV7-2,TRBJ2-7
CASSTQAALAYEQYF,TRBV11-2,TRBJ2-7
CASSPNRQASYEQYF,TRBV2,-
CASSPHPDRGLNTEAFF,TRBV21-1,TRBJ1-1
CASSQGGGQETQYF,TRBV5-1,TRBJ2-5
CASRVRQEAFF,TRBV2,TRBJ1-1
CATRPEANYGYTF,TRBV6-5,TRBJ1-2
CASSPGPNNYGYTF,TRBV5-1,TRBJ1-2
CAWSVGTRNQPQHF,TRBV30,TRBJ1-5
CASSQRAFELNTEAFF,TRBV7-8,TRBJ1-1